This T cell receptor beta chain was identified during a study of blood T cell repertoires in COVID-19. The wider study: The United States, Italy and Spain were the sources of the acute and convalescent COVID-19 samples. Nucleic acid was either cDNA or gDNA, and it came from T cells, B-cell-depleted T cells, or PBMCs.

V dropped 3 bases and J dropped 0; count of bases not matched to a gene: 11. CDR1 SGHVS and CDR2 FQNEAQ come from the germline V gene. This CDR3 is 17 amino acids long. Under the authors' procedure: Amplifying reference gene primers gave estimates of nucleated cell counts. The data were produced by immunoSEQ multiplex PCR, yet TCRdb's version contains in-frame clones alone and is incomplete. Clonal size and the V and J genes are those of that table, whereas D and trimming came from the DNA. The repertoire consists of approximately 45,000 clones, with 87% occurring once and the leading ten covering approximately 4.7%.

The chain employs TRBV7-8 and TRBJ2-7, with 7 bases identical to TRBD2. The sequenced sample consisted of peripheral blood. The sequence was collected from a human donor in a cohort sampled during active COVID-19. The CDR3 protein is CASSFLVGEGISYEQYF. The CDR3 nucleotides are TGTGCCAGCAGCTTTCTCGTTGGGGAGGGGATCTCCTACGAGCAGTACTTC.